This T cell receptor (beta chain) came from a study of cytomegalovirus exposure and HLA in healthy donors. Study-level information: From HLA-typed donors, an early data release held tens of millions of unique TCRs.

Note on this clone: As yet, its antigen is unknown. Compared with germline, one end of the junction differs, possibly owing to a read error.

Study-level points and caveats: Researchers reported in a later analysis that common viral pathogens appeared linked to several top clusters. TCR beta chains numbering more than 150 were designated cytomegalovirus-associated. As a later analysis showed, a missense DCLRE1C variant was linked to trimming of TCR beta V- and J-genes.

The germline CDR1 and CDR2 sequences are SEHNR and FQNEAQ (reference sequence). This CDR3 has 14 residues. 13 Jbeta primers and 60 Vbeta primers were used for the PCR. The assay was immunoSEQ multiplex PCR, and TCRdb's table has in-frame clones only and misses some. The sample includes some 140,000 clones, 80% seen only once; the top ten take 4.5% to 5%. This receptor was identified in a man under 40 in good health. The sequencing sample was made of PBMCs. The rearrangement uses TRBV7-9 and TRBJ2-7, with 7 bases that match TRBD2. CDR3 amino acids: CSSSFGQGGLEQYF. CDR3 bases: TGTTCCAGCAGCTTCGGGCAGGGAGGGCTCGAGCAGTACTTC.